The 23 T cell receptor beta chains listed next were all sequenced from one sample in a study of human T cells and chemical hapten exposure (dated by TCRdb to the early 2020s). Libraries were made using RACE. The instrument given in TCRdb is NextSeq 500. TCRdb trimmed public reads at Q25 via fastp, called clones via MiXCR and kept in-frame beta chains. Entries that share a CDR3 protein sequence are merged under the most common genes and DNA. The sample table holds tens of thousands of distinct CDR3 sequences, of which about 6.3% were seen once. The leading ten clones occupy about a tenth of the sample. The intended sense of this specimen's time point label: patch test 1, 2 weeks after DPC sensitization. The treatment or condition label, as the study defines it: therapeutic diphenylcyclopropenone sensitization with weekly scalp DPC. Total RNA was extracted from unfractionated whole blood collected in Tempus Blood RNA tubes.

Specimen: whole blood, collected in connection with sensitization to the hapten diphenylcyclopropenone (DPC). The receptor source for this set is a woman in her 30s with alopecia areata. Some clones in this sample may be carry-over from other donors' samples.

V gene TRBV14 combines with J gene TRBJ1-5, with 7 nucleotides matching TRBD1. There are 13 residues in the CDR3. V lost 4 bases, J lost 7 bases, and 4 bases stayed unmatched. Germline V gene data show CDR1 as SGHDN and CDR2 as FVKESK. The DNA of the CDR3 is TGTGCCAGCAGCCGACAGGGCGGCCAGCCCCAGCATTTT. Protein product: CASSRQGGQPQHF.

The rearrangement joins TRBV27 to TRBJ2-7; 7 bases map to TRBD1. The CDR3 consists of 14 residues. V was clipped by 2 bases and J by 3 bases; unmatched bases: 4. The germline CDR1 and CDR2 sequences are MNHEY and SMNVEV (reference sequence). For the CDR3, the DNA is TGTGCCAGCAGTTTAATAGGACAGGTCTACGAGCAGTACTTC. It specifies CASSLIGQVYEQYF.

This clonotype was counted between two and nine times. J is TRBJ2-3 and V is TRBV12-3 or TRBV12-4; 14 bases map to TRBD2. The CDR3 has 18 amino acids. V lost 5 bases to trimming and J lost 0 bases; unmatched junction nucleotides: 7. Written as DNA, the CDR3 is TGTGCCAGCAGTCTGGGACTAGCGGGGGAAGCGAGCACAGATACGCAGTATTTT. Translated, it gives CASSLGLAGEASTDTQYF.

This clonotype has only a few counts. The CDR3, as DNA: TGCGCCAGCAGCCAAGAAGAGGGGCTGAACACTGAAGCTTTCTTT. Protein: CASSQEEGLNTEAFF. The rearrangement links TRBV4-3 to TRBJ1-1; maybe TRBD1 (5 bases). With 0 bases removed from V and 0 bases from J, the gap between germline ends came to 8 bases. The length of the CDR3 is 15 residues. Germline CDR1 LGHNA, CDR2 YSLEER.

This clonotype was seen ten or more times. The rearrangement links TRBV29-1 to TRBJ2-3; possible D gene TRBD2, 5 bases. CDR1 is SQVTM and CDR2 is ANQGSEA in the germline V gene. This CDR3 has 17 amino acids. Trimming pared 4 bases from V and 0 bases from J, leaving 20 bases between. The CDR3: CSVVGRRAEVSTDTQYF. CDR3 DNA sequence: TGCAGCGTTGTTGGCCGGAGAGCGGAGGTTAGCACAGATACGCAGTATTTT.

This clonotype was detected ten times or more. The chain joins TRBV29-1 to TRBJ1-5, with 11 bases lining up with TRBD1. V trimming: 4 bases; J trimming: 3 bases; junction bases outside the gene matches: 5. Per the germline V gene, CDR1 is SQVTM and CDR2 is ANQGSEA. The CDR3 runs to 15 residues. The CDR3 region has the DNA TGCAGCGTTGGGGACAGGGGGGTTCCCAATCAGCCCCAGCATTTT. It yields the protein CSVGDRGVPNQPQHF.

For this clonotype: A single base separates this from a much larger clone, so it may be a read error. The chain carries TRBV6-2 or TRBV6-3 and TRBJ2-3; 9 bases fit TRBD2. CDR3 length: 14 amino acids. CDR1 MNHEY and CDR2 SVGEGT come from the germline V gene. The CDR3 DNA is TGTGCCAGCAGTTACGGGACTAGCACAGATATGCAGTATTTT. This translates into CASSYGTSTDMQYF.

This clonotype occurred many times. The genes are TRBV7-9 and TRBJ1-2; TRBD1 might be the D (5 bases). CDR3 length: 12 amino acids. The germline V gene encodes CDR1 SEHNR and CDR2 FQNEAQ (reference sequence). Trimming took off 9 bases at V and 4 bases at J, with 12 bases between the two ends. The CDR3 DNA is TGTGCCAGTGGGCTCCAGGGCTATGGCTACACCTTC. It encodes CASGLQGYGYTF.

This clonotype was counted many times. The rearrangement joins TRBV20-1 to TRBJ2-1, with unresolved D. The germline V and J ends were trimmed by 5 bases and 3 bases, with 14 bases remaining between them. The CDR3 sequence is 14 residues long. The germline CDR1 and CDR2 sequences are DFQATT and SNEGSKA (reference sequence). CDR3 protein: CSAPSWMNYNEQFF. The CDR3 DNA follows: TGCAGTGCTCCTTCCTGGATGAACTACAATGAGCAGTTCTTC.

This clonotype was seen a handful of times. V is TRBV29-1 and J is TRBJ2-7; no definite D call. This CDR3 is built from 12 residues. V was trimmed by 0 bases and J by 3 bases, leaving 6 bases between them. Germline V CDR1 and CDR2: SQVTM, ANQGSEA. As DNA, the CDR3 is TGCAGCGTTGAAGATCGGTTCTACGAGCAGTACTTC. Amino acids: CSVEDRFYEQYF.

This clonotype occurred many times. The rearrangement uses TRBV12-3 or TRBV12-4 and TRBJ2-1, with D perhaps TRBD1 (6 bases). The CDR3 has 15 residues. Trimming left V 1 base short and J 6 bases short, with 13 bases between. The CDR3 spells CASSLGGGRINEQFF. Here the CDR3 DNA reads TGTGCCAGCAGTTTAGGTGGGGGCCGGATCAATGAGCAGTTCTTC.

In this sample, this clonotype is medium-sized. The chain joins TRBV6-4 to TRBJ1-1; D gene ambiguous. Between the trimmed V and J ends, which lost 5 bases and 2 bases, there was a span of 12 bases. This CDR3 is 14 amino acids long. Germline V gene data show CDR1 as MRHNA and CDR2 as SNTAGT. The CDR3 region has the DNA TGTGCCAGCAGTTCTGACGGAGAAAACACTGAAGCTTTCTTT. This translates into CASSSDGENTEAFF.

In its sample, this clonotype was seen a few times. This sequence joins TRBV7-9 and TRBJ2-1; TRBD2 aligns across 10 bases. Trimming removed 7 bases from V and 5 bases from J; junction bases left unmatched: 14. Germline V gives CDR1 SEHNR, CDR2 FQNEAQ (reference sequence). This CDR3 contains 17 residues. The CDR3 sequence is CASNLGLAGEYDNEQFF. CDR3 nucleotides: TGTGCCAGCAACCTCGGGCTAGCGGGAGAATATGACAATGAGCAGTTCTTC.

This sequence joins TRBV4-3 and TRBJ1-2, with D possibly matching TRBD1 (5 bases). Germline lookup yields CDR1 LGHNA and CDR2 YSLEER. Trimming pared 5 bases from V and 4 bases from J, leaving 11 bases between. There are 13 residues in the CDR3. This CDR3 reads CASSDSVSYGYTF. CDR3 nucleotide sequence: TGCGCCAGCAGCGACAGTGTCTCCTATGGCTACACCTTC.

A few counts support this clonotype. The CDR3 coding sequence is TGTGCCAGCAGCTTAGTAGTAGTGGGTGGATCCAATTCACCCCTCCACTTT. Protein: CASSLVVVGGSNSPLHF. The chain couples TRBV7-2 to TRBJ1-6, with D uncertain. The V and J ends lost 1 base and 7 bases respectively, with 17 bases between them. Germline CDR1 SGHTA, CDR2 FQGNSA. The CDR3 has 17 residues.

This clonotype has at least ten counts. J is TRBJ1-1 and V is TRBV2; D unclear. Germline-derived CDR1 and CDR2 are SNHLY and FYNNEI. The CDR3 consists of 14 residues. V shed 4 bases and J shed 0 bases, with 9 bases lying between them. DNA for the CDR3: TGTGCCAGCAGTGTGAGAGAGATGAACACTGAAGCTTTCTTT. Protein product: CASSVREMNTEAFF.

This clonotype was detected many times. This chain uses TRBV6-4 with TRBJ2-1; TRBD2 matches 14 bases. V trimming: 0 bases; J trimming: 6 bases; junction bases outside the gene matches: 1. Germline-derived CDR1 and CDR2 are MRHNA and SNTAGT. CDR3 length equals 16 residues. The CDR3 nucleotides read TGTGCCAGCAGTGACTCGACTAGCGGGGGGGCCAATGAGCAGTTCTTC. Protein sequence: CASSDSTSGGANEQFF.

The genes are TRBV5-4 and TRBJ1-1, with 7 bases fitting TRBD1. V was clipped by 0 bases and J by 8 bases; unmatched bases: 4. The CDR3 totals 13 residues. Germline loops: CDR1 SGHNT, CDR2 YYREEE (reference sequence). CDR3 coding DNA: TGTGCCAGCAGCTTGGGGGGACAGAGCGAAGCTTTCTTT. Encoded protein: CASSLGGQSEAFF.

This clonotype was picked up a small number of times. This chain joins TRBV4-1 and TRBJ2-1, with 9 bases aligning to TRBD1. This CDR3 has 16 residues. The V gene's germline CDR1 is MGHRA and CDR2 YSYEKL. The V segment lost 4 bases and the J segment 4 bases; nucleotides outside the gene matches: 8. The CDR3 DNA follows: TGCGCCAGCAGCCCCCGGGACAGGGACGTTTACAATGAGCAGTTCTTC. Translation gives CASSPRDRDVYNEQFF.

This clonotype was detected ten times or more. The chain has TRBV7-8 and TRBJ1-1; D gene uncertain. The CDR3 is made up of 13 amino acids. CDR1 SGHVS and CDR2 FQNEAQ come from the germline V gene. V lost 1 base and J 8 bases, leaving 11 bases between the germline ends. CDR3 amino acids: CASSLVGVTEAFF. The CDR3 nucleotides are TGTGCCAGCAGCTTAGTCGGGGTAACGGAAGCTTTCTTT.

The gene calls are TRBV20-1 and TRBJ2-7, with 8 positions matching TRBD2. The germline V gene has CDR1 DFQATT and CDR2 SNEGSKA (reference sequence). The CDR3 covers 14 residues. Germline trimming cut 6 bases from V and 2 bases from J; bases unmatched to any gene: 9. The CDR3 region is CSAPIAGTAYEQYF. CDR3 DNA: TGCAGTGCCCCTATAGCGGGGACCGCCTACGAGCAGTACTTC.

CDR3 in amino acids: CASSQGLAGVDTQYF. As DNA, the CDR3 is TGTGCCAGCAGTCAAGGACTAGCGGGGGTGGATACGCAGTATTTT. J is TRBJ2-3 and V is TRBV12-3 or TRBV12-4; 13 positions agree with TRBD2. J gave up 6 bases and V 5 bases, and 5 bases lay outside the gene matches. The CDR3 contains 15 residues.

This clonotype has more than one count but fewer than ten. The CDR3 loop is CASSSRDRGNTEAFF. DNA of the CDR3: TGTGCCAGCAGTTCCCGGGACAGGGGGAACACTGAAGCTTTCTTT. This chain connects TRBV6-2 or TRBV6-3 to TRBJ1-1; 10 bases are shared with TRBD1. The V gene's germline CDR1 is MNHEY and CDR2 SVGEGT. The CDR3 has 15 residues. V lost 4 bases and J lost 1; bases outside the gene matches: 3.